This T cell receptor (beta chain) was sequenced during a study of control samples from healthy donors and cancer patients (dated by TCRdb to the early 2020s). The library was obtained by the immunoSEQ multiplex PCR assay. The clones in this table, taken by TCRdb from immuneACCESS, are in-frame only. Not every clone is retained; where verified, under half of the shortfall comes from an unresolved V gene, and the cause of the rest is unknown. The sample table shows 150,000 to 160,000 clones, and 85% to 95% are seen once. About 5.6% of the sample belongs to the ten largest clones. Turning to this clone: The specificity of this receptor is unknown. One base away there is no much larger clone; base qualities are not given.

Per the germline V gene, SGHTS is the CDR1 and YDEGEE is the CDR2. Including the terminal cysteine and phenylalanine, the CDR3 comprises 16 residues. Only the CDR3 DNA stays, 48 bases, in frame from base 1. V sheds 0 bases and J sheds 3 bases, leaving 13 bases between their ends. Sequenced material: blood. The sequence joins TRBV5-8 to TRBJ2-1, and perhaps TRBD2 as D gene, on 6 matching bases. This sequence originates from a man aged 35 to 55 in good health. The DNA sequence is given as TGTGCCAGCAGCTTGGGGGGGGTCCGAAACTACAATGAGCAGTTCTTC. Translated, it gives CASSLGGVRNYNEQFF.